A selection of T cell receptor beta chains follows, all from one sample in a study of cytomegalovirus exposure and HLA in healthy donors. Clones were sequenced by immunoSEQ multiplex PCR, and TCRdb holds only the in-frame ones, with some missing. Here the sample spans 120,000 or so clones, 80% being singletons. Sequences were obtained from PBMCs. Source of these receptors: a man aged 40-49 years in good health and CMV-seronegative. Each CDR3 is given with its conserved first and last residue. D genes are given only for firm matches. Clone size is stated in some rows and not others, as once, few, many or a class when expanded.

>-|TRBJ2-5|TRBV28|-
TGTGCCAGCAGTCGAGGCAGGGATCCTCGAGAGACCCAGTACTTC
CASSRGRDPRETQYF
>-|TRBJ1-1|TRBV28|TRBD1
TGTGCCAGCAGCCCCAGACAGGGTACTGAAGCTTTCTTT
CASSPRQGTEAFF
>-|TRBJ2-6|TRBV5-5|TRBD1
TGTGCCAGCGCGCAGGGGGCTAACTCTGGGGCCAACGTCCTGACTTTC
CASAQGANSGANVLTF
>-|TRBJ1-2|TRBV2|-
TGTGCCAGCAGTCGAAGCGGAAACTATGGCTACACCTTC
CASSRSGNYGYTF
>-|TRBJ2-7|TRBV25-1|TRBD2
TGTGCCAGCAGTGAACTAGCGGGAGTCCGGGAGCAGTACTTC
CASSELAGVREQYF
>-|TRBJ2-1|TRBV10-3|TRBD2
TGTGCCATCAGTGACGGGACTAGCGGGAGGGCCTGGAATGAGCAGTTCTTC
CAISDGTSGRAWNEQFF
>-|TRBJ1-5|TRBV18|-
TGTGCCAGCTCACCCGGCAGGGATCAGCCCCAGCATTTT
CASSPGRDQPQHF
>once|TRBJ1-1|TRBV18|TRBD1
TGTGCCAGCTCACCCAGTCCCGGGACAGGAATGAACACTGAAGCTTTCTTT
CASSPSPGTGMNTEAFF
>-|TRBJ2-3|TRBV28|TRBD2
TGTGCCAGCAGTTTAGCCGGGGGGGATACGCAGTATTTT
CASSLAGGDTQYF
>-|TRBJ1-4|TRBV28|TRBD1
TGTGCCAGCAGTCCGGGACAGGGGAATGAAAAACTGTTTTTT
CASSPGQGNEKLFF
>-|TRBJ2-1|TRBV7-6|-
TGTGCCAGCAGCTTAGTTGGGGGCCGCAATGAGCAGTTCTTC
CASSLVGGRNEQFF
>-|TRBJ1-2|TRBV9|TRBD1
TGTGCCAGCAGCGCGTGGACAGGGGTAACAGGTGGCTACACCTTC
CASSAWTGVTGGYTF
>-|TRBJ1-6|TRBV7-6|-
TGTGCCAGCAGCCCTTTACAGGTTGTGAATTCACCCCTCCACTTT
CASSPLQVVNSPLHF
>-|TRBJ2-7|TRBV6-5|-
TGTGCCAGCAGTTACGATGTTTCCCTCGGGTACGAGCAGTACTTC
CASSYDVSLGYEQYF
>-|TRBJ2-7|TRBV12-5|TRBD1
TGTGCTAGTGGCCAGAGCGGGACAGGGAACGAGCAGTACTTC
CASGQSGTGNEQYF
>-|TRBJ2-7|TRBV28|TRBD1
TGTGCCAGCAGAACGGGACAGGGCCACGAGCAGTACTTC
CASRTGQGHEQYF
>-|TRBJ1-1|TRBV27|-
TGTGGAGGCCCTACAGGGCCAATCTGGAACACTGAAGCTTTCTTT
CGGPTGPIWNTEAFF
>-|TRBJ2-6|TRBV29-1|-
TGCAGCGCCGGACACCCCTCTGGGGCCAACGTCCTGACTTTC
CSAGHPSGANVLTF
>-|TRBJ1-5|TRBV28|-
TGTGCCAGCAGTTCAGGGGTTCAGCCCCAGCATTTT
CASSSGVQPQHF
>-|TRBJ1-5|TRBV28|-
TGTGCCAGCAGCTCCGCGGGCTATAGCAATCAGCCCCAGCATTTT
CASSSAGYSNQPQHF
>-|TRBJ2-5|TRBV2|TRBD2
TGTGCCAGCAGTCCCCTTAGGCGGGCTAGCGGGGGACAAACCCAAGAGACCCAGTACTTC
CASSPLRRASGGQTQETQYF
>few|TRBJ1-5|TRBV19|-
TGTGCCAGTAACTGGGGAGAGCATCAGCCCCAGCATTTT
CASNWGEHQPQHF
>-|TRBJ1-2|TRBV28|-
TGTGCCAGCAGTTTTAGGGGCGAATTATACGGCTACACCTTC
CASSFRGELYGYTF
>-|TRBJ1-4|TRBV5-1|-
TGCGCCAGCAGCTTGGCCCTGGGGCCTAATGAAAAACTGTTTTTT
CASSLALGPNEKLFF
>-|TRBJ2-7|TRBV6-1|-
TGTGCCAGCACTCCCGGCGGGTGGGAGACCTACGAGCAGTACTTC
CASTPGGWETYEQYF
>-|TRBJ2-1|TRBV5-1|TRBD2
TGCGCCAGCTCGGGACTAGCGGGAGTAAATGAGCAGTTCTTC
CASSGLAGVNEQFF
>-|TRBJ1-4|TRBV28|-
TGTGCCAGCTGGCCGGGAAGAGGAAATGAAAAACTGTTTTTT
CASWPGRGNEKLFF
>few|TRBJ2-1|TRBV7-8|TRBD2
TGTGCCAGCAGCGGCGGACTAGCTCGCGATGAGCAGTTCTTC
CASSGGLARDEQFF
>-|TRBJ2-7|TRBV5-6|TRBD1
TGTGCCAGCAGCTTGGACAGGGGACGCTCCTACGAGCAGTACTTC
CASSLDRGRSYEQYF
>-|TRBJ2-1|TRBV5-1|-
TGCGCCAGCAGCTTGGAGCCCGACAGCCAATCCTACAATGAGCAGTTCTTC
CASSLEPDSQSYNEQFF
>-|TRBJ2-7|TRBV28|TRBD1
TGTGCCAGCAGTTTATCCCGACAGGGGTACTACGAGCAGTACTTC
CASSLSRQGYYEQYF
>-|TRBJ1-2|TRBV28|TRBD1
TGTGCCAGCAGTTCGGGACAGGGGGCGAATGGCTACACCTTC
CASSSGQGANGYTF
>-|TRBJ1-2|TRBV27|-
TGTGCCAGCAGTACTTCAGGGCGTGGCTACACCTTC
CASSTSGRGYTF
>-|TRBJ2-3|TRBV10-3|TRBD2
TGTGCCATCAGTGATCCGGGACTAGCAGCAGATACGCAGTATTTT
CAISDPGLAADTQYF
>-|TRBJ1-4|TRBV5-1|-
TGCGCCAGCAGCACACAGGGAGCTAATGAAAAACTGTTTTTT
CASSTQGANEKLFF
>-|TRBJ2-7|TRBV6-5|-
TGTGCCAGCAGTGACTTTAGCGGCTCCTACGAGCAGTACTTC
CASSDFSGSYEQYF
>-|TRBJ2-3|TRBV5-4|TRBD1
TGTGCCAGCAGCTTGCTCCGGGACAGAACCACAGATACGCAGTATTTT
CASSLLRDRTTDTQYF
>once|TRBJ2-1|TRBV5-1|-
TGCGCCAGCAGCTGGGGGAGGGGGAGGGCCGATGAGCAGTTCTTC
CASSWGRGRADEQFF
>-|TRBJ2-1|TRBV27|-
TGTGCCAGCGGGAATAGCGCATCCTACAATGAGCAGTTCTTC
CASGNSASYNEQFF
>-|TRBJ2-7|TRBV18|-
TGTGCCAGCTCACTGGCGGGAAACTACGAGCAGTACTTC
CASSLAGNYEQYF
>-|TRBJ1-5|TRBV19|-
TGTGCCAGTAACCCCGGGGGGTATAGCAATCAGCCCCAGCATTTT
CASNPGGYSNQPQHF
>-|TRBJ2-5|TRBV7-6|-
TGTGCCAGCAGCTTCAGAGAGACCCAGTACTTC
CASSFRETQYF
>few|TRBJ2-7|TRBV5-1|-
TGCGCCAGCAGCTTGGCGGTCACCTCCTACGAGCAGTACTTC
CASSLAVTSYEQYF
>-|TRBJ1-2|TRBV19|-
TGTGCCAGTAAGGTCTCTACAAACAGTATTCTGGCTAACTATGGCTACACCTTC
CASKVSTNSILANYGYTF
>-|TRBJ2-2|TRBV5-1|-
TGCGCCAGCAGCTTGAGCGGTCTCACCGGGGAGCTGTTTTTT
CASSLSGLTGELFF
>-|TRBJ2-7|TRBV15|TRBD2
TGTGCCACCGCTCGCGGGGGAAGTGGGTACGAGCAGTACTTC
CATARGGSGYEQYF
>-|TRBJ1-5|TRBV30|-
TGTGCCTGGAGTGTACGCGGCAGGGTAGACCAGCCCCAGCATTTT
CAWSVRGRVDQPQHF
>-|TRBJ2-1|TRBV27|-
TGTGCCAGCAGTGTGACAGGGAGGAATGAGCAGTTCTTC
CASSVTGRNEQFF
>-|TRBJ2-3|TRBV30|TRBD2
TGTGCCTGGAGTTTTAGCGGGGGGGCGGCAGATACGCAGTATTTT
CAWSFSGGAADTQYF
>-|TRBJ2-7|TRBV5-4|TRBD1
TGTGCCAGCAGCTTTGACAGGGTGTACGAGCAGTACTTC
CASSFDRVYEQYF
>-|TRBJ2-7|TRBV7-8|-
TGTGCCAGCAGCTTAGCCGGCGGTGCAGGGTATGGGCAGTACTTC
CASSLAGGAGYGQYF
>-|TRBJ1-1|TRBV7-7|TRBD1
TGTGCCAGCAGCTATGACAGGGACACTGAAGCTTTCTTT
CASSYDRDTEAFF
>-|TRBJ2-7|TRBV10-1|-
TGCGCCAGCAGTCCGGGAGTCTCCTACGAGCAGTACTTC
CASSPGVSYEQYF
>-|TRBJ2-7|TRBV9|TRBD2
TGTGCCAGCAGCGTAGGGGCTAGCGGGGGCTACGAGCAGTACTTC
CASSVGASGGYEQYF
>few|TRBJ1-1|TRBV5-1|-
TGCGCCAGCAGCTTGAATCAGGCGAACACTGAAGCTTTCTTT
CASSLNQANTEAFF
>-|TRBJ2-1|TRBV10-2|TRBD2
TGCGCCAGCAGACGGACTAGCGGGGATGGTGAGCAGTTCTTC
CASRRTSGDGEQFF
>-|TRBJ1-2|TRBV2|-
TGTGCCAGCAGCCCCGACGGGTATGGCTATGGCTACACCTTC
CASSPDGYGYGYTF
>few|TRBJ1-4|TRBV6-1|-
TGTGCCAGCTCGGGGGTAGGTGGTGAAAAACTGTTTTTT
CASSGVGGEKLFF
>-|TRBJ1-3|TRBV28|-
TGTGCCAGCAGTTTAGGCGGGGCAAGTGGAAACACCATATATTTT
CASSLGGASGNTIYF